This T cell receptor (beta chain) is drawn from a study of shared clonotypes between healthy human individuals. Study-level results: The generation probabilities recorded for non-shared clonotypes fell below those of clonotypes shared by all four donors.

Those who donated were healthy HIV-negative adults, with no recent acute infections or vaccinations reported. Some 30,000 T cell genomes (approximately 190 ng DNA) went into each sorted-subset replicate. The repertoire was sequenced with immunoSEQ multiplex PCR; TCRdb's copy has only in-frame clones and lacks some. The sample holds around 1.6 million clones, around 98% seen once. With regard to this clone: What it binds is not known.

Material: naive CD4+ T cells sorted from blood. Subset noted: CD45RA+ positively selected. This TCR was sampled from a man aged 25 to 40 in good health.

The CDR3 is CASSLVGTSGATQYF. DNA of the CDR3: TGTGCCAGCAGCTTAGTAGGGACTAGCGGGGCGACCCAGTACTTC. V gene TRBV7-6 combines with J gene TRBJ2-5; 13 nucleotides match TRBD2. Germline V lookup: CDR1 SGHVS, CDR2 FNYEAQ. V was pared by 1 base and J by 7 bases, with 3 bases of the junction left unmatched. This CDR3 contains 15 residues.